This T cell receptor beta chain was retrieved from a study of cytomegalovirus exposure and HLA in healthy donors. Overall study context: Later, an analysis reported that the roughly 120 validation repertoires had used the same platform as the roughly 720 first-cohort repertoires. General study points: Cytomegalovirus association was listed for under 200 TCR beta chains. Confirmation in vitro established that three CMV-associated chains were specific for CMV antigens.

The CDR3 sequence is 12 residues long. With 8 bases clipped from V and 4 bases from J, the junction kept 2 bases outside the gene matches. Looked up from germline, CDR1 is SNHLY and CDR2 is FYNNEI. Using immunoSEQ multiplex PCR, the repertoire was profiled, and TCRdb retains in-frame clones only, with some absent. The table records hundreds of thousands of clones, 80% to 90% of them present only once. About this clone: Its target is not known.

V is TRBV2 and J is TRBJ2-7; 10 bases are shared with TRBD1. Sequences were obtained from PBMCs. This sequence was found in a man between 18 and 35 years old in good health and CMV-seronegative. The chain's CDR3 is CASWDRGYEQYF. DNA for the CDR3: TGTGCCAGCTGGGACAGGGGATACGAGCAGTACTTC.